The clone carrying this T cell receptor beta chain was counted between two and nine times. Other DNA sequences within the sample encode an identical CDR3. Here immunoSEQ multiplex PCR was the method, and the copy in TCRdb shows in-frame clones only, minus some. The repertoire consists of under 1,100,000 clones, with roughly 70% occurring once and the leading ten covering over 1.3%. Donors comprised only Caucasian adults living in Nashville, Tennessee. The CD4+ fraction was divided into a CD45RA+ naive subset and a CD45RA-negative memory subset. The data derive from a study of shared clonotypes between healthy human individuals. Across the whole study: Each donor had three CD4 naive, three CD4 memory, two CD8 naive and one CD8 memory plate.

V gave up 1 base and J gave up 3 bases, with 4 bases separating them. CDR3 length: 12 residues. Germline CDR1 reads SGHAT; CDR2 reads FQNNGV. V usage is TRBV11-2 and J usage is TRBJ2-7; D is uncertain. The receptor was derived from a man aged 18 to 30 in good health. What was sequenced was memory CD4+ T cells sorted from blood. Regarding subset: CD45RA-negative fraction. Here the CDR3 reads CASSLAGYEQYF. The CDR3 DNA sequence: TGTGCCAGCAGCTTAGCCGGCTACGAGCAGTACTTC.